These 2 T cell receptor beta chains were all obtained from the same sample, sequenced in a study of beta chain features in type 1 diabetes. The authors reverse transcribed all of the isolated RNA, so sequencing captured expressed TCRB transcripts. Only in-frame clones appear in the TCRdb table, and some are missing; sequencing was by immunoSEQ multiplex PCR. The sample has approximately 280,000 clones, about 15% seen once; the top ten hold less than 0.02%. Findings and limits, study-wide: People with Type 1 diabetes carried modestly yet significantly shorter TCRB CDR3s in all four CD4+ subsets.

Antigens of these TCRs are unknown. Material: naive CD4+ T cells from blood. The receptors originated from a man between 18 and 35 years old with type 1 diabetes.

J is TRBJ1-2 and V is TRBV30, with 10 bases lining up with TRBD1. After removal of 5 bases from V and 4 bases from J, the junction contained 7 bases not matched to a gene. The CDR3 is 14 residues long. Germline V gene data show CDR1 as GTSNPN and CDR2 as SVGIG (reference sequence). The CDR3 loop reads CAWRPGQGSYGYTF. In DNA, the CDR3 is TGTGCCTGGCGCCCGGGACAGGGGAGCTATGGCTACACCTTC. The whole variable domain, remainder taken from reference TRBV30 and TRBJ1-2, is SQTIHQWPATLVQPVGSPLSLECTVEGTSNPNLYWYRQAAGRGLQLLFYSVGIGQISSEVPQNLSASRPQDRQFILSSKKLLLSDSGFYLCAWRPGQGSYGYTFGSGTRLTVV.

In its sample, this clone was seen once. The chain combines TRBV20-1 with TRBJ2-1, with 9 bases aligning to TRBD2. Per germline, CDR1 DFQATT and CDR2 SNEGSKA (reference sequence). CDR3 length: 11 residues. V shed 3 bases and J 13 bases; nucleotides not matched to a gene: 4. The CDR3 region has the DNA TGCAGTGCTAGTCTGCGGGAGGGTCAGTTCTTC. Translation: CSASLREGQFF.